The 2 T cell receptor beta chains below all came from one sample that was sequenced in a study of early T cells in non-severe SARS-CoV-2 infection. Each CDR3 protein is one row after TCRdb ran MiXCR on the 5' RACE reads. The data hold about 42,000 distinct CDR3 sequences, with around 7% observed a single time. Material for sequencing was whole blood. The receptors were sampled from an adult who was a healthcare worker with PCR-confirmed SARS-CoV-2 infection or an uninfected control (not recorded which).

This clonotype has only a few counts. This sequence joins TRBV29-1 and TRBJ2-1; TRBD1 matches at 7 bases. The V segment lost 6 bases and the J segment 0 bases; nucleotides outside the gene matches: 8. CDR1 is SQVTM, CDR2 ANQGSEA, per germline. This CDR3 is built from 15 residues. CDR3 sequence reads: CSVTRQGSSYNEQFF. CDR3 sequence (DNA): TGCAGCGTCACTAGACAGGGAAGCTCCTACAATGAGCAGTTCTTC.

This clonotype was found many times. The chain carries TRBV4-1 and TRBJ1-1, with D uncertain. Deletions cut 3 bases from V and 3 bases from J, with 17 bases between. CDR3 length: 16 residues. The germline V gene has CDR1 MGHRA and CDR2 YSYEKL. In nucleotides, the CDR3 is TGCGCCAGCAGCCAGGTCGGAGGGCTAATTGACACTGAAGCTTTCTTT. Its protein is CASSQVGGLIDTEAFF.